This is a list of T cell receptor beta chains from one sample in a study of CD8 T cells in ankylosing spondylitis. TCRdb re-called the 5' RACE reads with MiXCR, one entry per CDR3 protein. The table includes 800,000 to 900,000 distinct CDR3 sequences, approximately 12% detected once. The sequenced sample was blood, either unsorted or a sorted T cell fraction (not recorded which). These receptors all stem from a male donor with ankylosing spondylitis. The CDR3 runs from the conserved cysteine through the conserved F or W. The D gene is left open where the match is weak. Expanded clones get a size class; other rows say once, few or many, or leave the size out.

few TRBJ2-1 TRBV6-5 NA CACRTAVMEQFF TGTGCCTGCAGGACAGCGGTTATGGAGCAGTTCTTC
many TRBJ1-6 TRBV7-9 NA CASSSLVGMTLHF TGTGCCAGCAGCTCCCTGGTGGGTATGACCCTCCACTTT
many TRBJ2-3 TRBV12-3/TRBV12-4 NA CASSLGDTQYF TGTGCCAGCAGCTTAGGAGATACGCAGTATTTT
few TRBJ1-2 TRBV28 NA CASSQLRESANYGYTF TGTGCCAGCAGTCAACTCAGGGAATCGGCGAACTATGGCTACACCTTC
NA TRBJ1-5 TRBV15 NA CATSITNQPQHF TGTGCCACCAGCATTACCAATCAGCCCCAGCATTTT
many TRBJ2-2 TRBV5-1 NA CASSLDSPNTGELFF TGCGCCAGCAGCTTGGACAGCCCGAACACCGGGGAGCTGTTTTTT
NA TRBJ2-3 TRBV7-9 TRBD1 CASRPRGTGASDTQYF TGTGCCAGCAGACCGAGGGGGACAGGGGCATCGGATACGCAGTATTTT
NA TRBJ2-3 TRBV20-1 NA CSARQGTTDTQYF TGCAGTGCGCGCCAGGGTACGACAGATACGCAGTATTTT
NA TRBJ2-7 TRBV10-3 TRBD1 CAISETRTGGYEQYF TGTGCCATCAGTGAGACTCGGACAGGGGGGTACGAGCAGTACTTC
few TRBJ2-7 TRBV7-2 TRBD1 CASSLRRGLSYEQYF TGTGCCAGCAGCTTACGCAGGGGGTTATCCTACGAGCAGTACTTC
many TRBJ2-1 TRBV5-1 TRBD2 CASRTLAGASNEQFF TGCGCCAGCAGAACTCTAGCGGGAGCGAGCAATGAGCAGTTCTTC
few TRBJ2-5 TRBV20-1 NA CSAIAAQETQYF TGCAGTGCCATAGCGGCTCAAGAGACCCAGTACTTC
few TRBJ1-5 TRBV28 NA CASNYPLRNQPQHF TGTGCCAGCAACTATCCACTTCGCAATCAGCCCCAGCATTTT
many TRBJ2-5 TRBV5-1 TRBD1 CASSRTGGGETQYF TGCGCCAGCAGTCGTACAGGGGGAGGCGAGACCCAGTACTTC
NA TRBJ2-4 TRBV5-1 NA CASSLDMGIPAKNIQYF TGCGCCAGCAGCTTGGACATGGGGATACCAGCCAAAAACATTCAGTACTTC
few TRBJ1-1 TRBV5-1 NA CASSLATRIMNTEAFF TGCGCCAGCAGCTTGGCCACCCGTATCATGAACACTGAAGCTTTCTTT
NA TRBJ2-5 TRBV7-2 TRBD2 CASSSGLAVETQYF TGTGCCAGCAGCTCAGGACTAGCGGTAGAGACCCAGTACTTC
NA TRBJ1-1 TRBV27 NA CASSLSRATNTEAFF TGTGCCAGCAGTTTAAGTCGGGCGACTAACACTGAAGCTTTCTTT
few TRBJ1-5 TRBV7-2 NA CASSLVGVSNQPQHF TGTGCCAGCAGCTTAGTGGGGGTGAGCAATCAGCCCCAGCATTTT
NA TRBJ2-5 TRBV2 TRBD2 CASKREGETQYF TGTGCCAGCAAGCGGGAGGGAGAGACCCAGTACTTC
NA TRBJ1-2 TRBV9 NA CASSPSPYRYTF TGTGCCAGCAGCCCCAGTCCCTATCGCTACACCTTC